The 30 T cell receptor beta chains presented below share a single source sample, sequenced in a study of blood T cell repertoires in COVID-19 (TCRdb year 2020). The library was prepared using the immunoSEQ multiplex PCR assay. TCRdb limited this immuneACCESS table to in-frame rearrangements with V and J called. A share of clones is missing; checked studies link under half to unresolved V genes, and the rest is unexplained. The sample table shows roughly 380,000 clones, and roughly 90% are seen once. Approximately 1% of the sample goes to the ten largest clones. Material: PBMCs or T cells enriched from blood (not recorded which). All receptors come from a woman aged 25 to 39 who had been exposed to COVID-19.

The chain employs TRBV9 and TRBJ1-6; D ambiguous. V was cut by 3 bases and J by 7 bases, with 8 bases left in between. Germline assignment: CDR1 SGDLS and CDR2 YYNGEE. CDR3 length equals 13 residues. CDR3 nucleotides: TGTGCCAGCAGCGACCAGGTCAATTCACCCCTCCACTTT. Translating it yields CASSDQVNSPLHF.

The gene calls are TRBV7-2 and TRBJ2-5; D not resolved. With 4 bases removed from V and 5 bases from J, the gap between germline ends came to 8 bases. Germline V CDR1 and CDR2: SGHTA, FQGNSA. The CDR3 sequence is 12 residues long. CDR3 nucleotide sequence: TGTGCCAGCAGCTGGTTTGAGGAGACCCAGTACTTC. As protein: CASSWFEETQYF.

This clone was counted once. The J gene is TRBJ2-5, the V gene TRBV19; D is undetermined. V dropped 3 bases and J dropped 5 bases, with 7 bases sitting between them. The CDR3 contains 12 residues. The germline V gene encodes CDR1 LNHDA and CDR2 SQIVND (reference sequence). The CDR3 sequence: CASSIPRETQYF. The CDR3 DNA follows: TGTGCCAGTAGTATTCCCCGGGAGACCCAGTACTTC. The variable domain in full, with the rest retrieved from reference TRBV19 and TRBJ2-5, is DGGITQSPKYLFRKEGQNVTLSCEQNLNHDAMYWYRQDPGQGLRLIYYSQIVNDFQKGDIAEGYSVSREKKESFPLTVTSAQKNPTAFYLCASSIPRETQYFGPGTRLLVL.

The chain links TRBV13 to TRBJ1-4; no clear D. This CDR3 spans 17 amino acids. V lost 0 bases, J lost 11 bases, and 22 bases lay in between. The germline V gene encodes CDR1 PRHDT and CDR2 FYEKMQ (reference sequence). CDR3 DNA sequence: TGTGCCAGCAGCTTAGGCGGAACCGGGGTGGGAGTGGGTAAACTGTTTTTT. Translating gives CASSLGGTGVGVGKLFF.

This rearrangement joins TRBV29-1 to TRBJ1-1; D perhaps matches TRBD1 (6 bases). CDR3 length equals 14 residues. V was clipped by 6 bases and J by 1 base, with 15 bases between them. Germline V CDR1 and CDR2: SQVTM, ANQGSEA. The CDR3 region is CSVALDSWNTEAFF. In DNA form, the CDR3 reads TGCAGCGTAGCCCTGGACAGCTGGAACACTGAAGCTTTCTTT.

This chain joins TRBV3-1 (or the pseudogene TRBV3-2) and TRBJ2-7; 8 bases align to TRBD2. The V and J ends lost 1 base and 4 bases, in that order; junction bases with no gene match: 9. Per the germline V gene, CDR1 is LGHDT and CDR2 is YNNKEL (reference sequence). This CDR3 has 16 amino acids. CDR3 bases: TGTGCCAGCAGCCAAGTTGGGCTAGCGGGCCTATACGAGCAGTACTTC. Translated: CASSQVGLAGLYEQYF.

The J gene is TRBJ2-1, the V gene TRBV27; possibly TRBD2 for D (5 bases). The germline CDR1 and CDR2 sequences are MNHEY and SMNVEV (reference sequence). The CDR3 has 14 residues. Trimming stripped 7 bases from V and 8 bases from J, with 18 bases between. CDR3 amino acids: CASKFRDYNDEQFF. CDR3 DNA: TGTGCCAGCAAGTTTCGGGATTATAACGATGAGCAGTTCTTC.

The chain recombines TRBV6-5 with TRBJ1-4, with 10 bases fitting TRBD1. Germline V lookup: CDR1 MNHEY, CDR2 SVGAGI. V lost 4 bases to trimming and J lost 0 bases; unmatched junction nucleotides: 2. The CDR3 is made up of 16 amino acids. This CDR3 reads CASSLGQGSTNEKLFF. The CDR3 coding sequence is TGTGCCAGCAGTTTGGGACAGGGGTCAACTAATGAAAAACTGTTTTTT.

The chain has TRBV11-3 and TRBJ2-2; D is uncertain. Deletions cut 0 bases from V and 4 bases from J, with 6 bases between. The CDR3 consists of 14 residues. Germline CDR1 is SGHNT and CDR2 is YENEEA. The CDR3 nucleotides read TGTGCCAGCAGCTTAGAAACGGGCACCGGGGAGCTGTTTTTT. The encoded protein is CASSLETGTGELFF.

This chain uses TRBV3-1 (or the pseudogene TRBV3-2) with TRBJ2-2; D remains ambiguous. Germline V gene data show CDR1 as LGHDT and CDR2 as YNNKEL (reference sequence). The CDR3 sequence is 12 residues long. The V gene lost 1 base and the J gene lost 6 bases, with 3 bases spanning the gap. The CDR3 DNA reads TGTGCCAGCAGCCAAGCGTCCGGGGAGCTGTTTTTT. Protein sequence: CASSQASGELFF.

The chain has TRBV19 and TRBJ1-4; D perhaps matches TRBD1 (6 bases). Trimming cost V 5 bases and J 0 bases, with 10 bases left between them. Per the germline V gene, CDR1 is LNHDA and CDR2 is SQIVND (reference sequence). The CDR3 runs 15 residues. CDR3 coding DNA: TGTGCCAGTAGTGCCTACAGGGCAACTAATGAAAAACTGTTTTTT. It yields the protein CASSAYRATNEKLFF.

This chain connects TRBV18 to TRBJ2-1; TRBD1 matches at 8 bases. CDR3 length: 15 amino acids. Trimming took 4 bases from V and 3 from J; bases not matched to a gene: 5. Germline values: CDR1 KGHSH, CDR2 LQKENI. The CDR3 DNA reads TGTGCCAGCTCACTCAGAACAGGGGGCTACAATGAGCAGTTCTTC. Amino acids: CASSLRTGGYNEQFF.

The chain employs TRBV14 and TRBJ2-5; weak D call: TRBD2 (5 bases). The CDR3 sequence is 13 residues long. Germline-derived CDR1 and CDR2 are SGHDN and FVKESK. Trimming took off 0 bases at V and 10 bases at J, with 12 bases between the two ends. The CDR3 spells CASSQEARAVQYF. The CDR3 DNA is TGTGCCAGCAGCCAAGAGGCGAGGGCAGTCCAGTACTTC. The variable domain in full, completed from reference TRBV14 and TRBJ2-5, reads EAGVTQFPSHSVIEKGQTVTLRCDPISGHDNLYWYRRVMGKEIKFLLHFVKESKQDESGMPNNRFLAERTGGTYSTLKVQPAELEDSGVYFCASSQEARAVQYFGPGTRLLVL.

The V gene is TRBV6-6, the J gene TRBJ2-3, with 13 bases identical to TRBD2. Per the germline V gene, CDR1 is MNHNY and CDR2 is SVGAGI (reference sequence). Germline trimming cut 4 bases from V and 4 bases from J; bases unmatched to any gene: 5. The CDR3 loop spans 16 amino acids. CDR3 amino acids: CASSFGTSGAADTQYF. Here the CDR3 DNA reads TGTGCCAGCAGTTTTGGGACTAGCGGGGCCGCAGATACGCAGTATTTT.

This clone was seen only once. CDR3 in DNA: TGTGCCAGCAGCTTTGGACTGAACCAGCCCCAGCATTTT. This gives the protein CASSFGLNQPQHF. This sequence joins TRBV5-6 and TRBJ1-5; no definite D call. The V gene's germline CDR1 is SGHDT and CDR2 YYEEEE. CDR3 length equals 13 residues. The V end lost 2 bases, the J end lost 7 bases, and 10 bases lay between the germline ends.

The chain couples TRBV7-8 to TRBJ1-6; D might be TRBD1 (5 bases). Germline loops: CDR1 SGHVS, CDR2 FQNEAQ. This CDR3 has 13 residues. V was shortened by 3 bases and J by 8 bases, with 8 bases between the two germline ends. The CDR3 DNA reads TGTGCCAGCAGCTTCAGGGTTTATTCACCCCTCCACTTT. It specifies CASSFRVYSPLHF.

In its sample, this clone was seen once. This rearrangement joins TRBV11-3 to TRBJ2-7, with a tentative D call TRBD2 (6 bases). The V gene lost 4 bases and the J gene lost 0 bases, with 10 bases spanning the gap. Germline V lookup: CDR1 SGHNT, CDR2 YENEEA. CDR3 length equals 14 residues. The CDR3 nucleotides are TGTGCCAGCAGCTACCGGGACTTCTCCTACGAGCAGTACTTC. It yields the protein CASSYRDFSYEQYF.

The genes are TRBV9 and TRBJ2-7; weak D call: TRBD1 (5 bases). V shed 4 bases and J shed 2 bases, with 19 bases lying between them. This CDR3 contains 16 residues. CDR1 SGDLS and CDR2 YYNGEE come from the germline V gene. This CDR3 is CASSPQGPTSTYEQYF. CDR3 in DNA: TGTGCCAGCAGCCCCCAGGGCCCTACTTCGACCTACGAGCAGTACTTC.

V is TRBV7-6 and J is TRBJ2-1; the match to TRBD2 covers 9 bases. This CDR3 is built from 16 residues. From germline, CDR1 is SGHVS and CDR2 FNYEAQ. The V and J ends lost 5 bases and 8 bases, in that order; junction bases with no gene match: 13. CDR3 protein: CASSTIWREGLDEQFF. The CDR3 DNA reads TGTGCCAGCAGCACGATCTGGCGGGAGGGCCTTGATGAGCAGTTCTTC. The full variable domain, with the rest looked up from reference TRBV7-6 and TRBJ2-1, is GAGVSQSPRYKVTKRGQDVALRCDPISGHVSLYWYRQALGQGPEFLTYFNYEAQQDKSGLPNDRFSAERPEGSISTLTIQRTEQRDSAMYRCASSTIWREGLDEQFFGPGTRLTVL.

This chain connects TRBV5-1 to TRBJ2-5; 11 bases line up with TRBD2. CDR1 is SGHRS, CDR2 YFSETQ, per germline. Trimming removed 7 bases from V and 2 bases from J; junction bases left unmatched: 13. The CDR3 runs 17 residues. CDR3 sequence: CASRGLIVAGGQETQYF. CDR3 sequence (DNA): TGCGCCAGCCGAGGGCTAATTGTAGCGGGAGGGCAAGAGACCCAGTACTTC.

The chain uses TRBV11-2 and TRBJ2-2; no clear D gene. The CDR3 sequence is 13 residues long. Germline CDR1 SGHAT, CDR2 FQNNGV. Trimming removed 2 bases from V and 6 bases from J, with 7 bases in between. The CDR3, as DNA: TGTGCCAGCAGCTTAATCCGGGCCGGGGAGCTGTTTTTT. It codes for CASSLIRAGELFF. Combining the CDR3 with reference TRBV11-2 and TRBJ2-2 gives the whole variable domain EAGVAQSPRYKIIEKRQSVAFWCNPISGHATLYWYQQILGQGPKLLIQFQNNGVVDDSQLPKDRFSAERLKGVDSTLKIQPAKLEDSAVYLCASSLIRAGELFFGEGSRLTVL.

The rearrangement links TRBV5-6 to TRBJ1-4; 8 positions agree with TRBD1. This CDR3 comprises 16 residues. Germline CDR1 and CDR2: SGHDT and YYEEEE. V lost 0 bases and J lost 8; bases outside the gene matches: 9. The CDR3 DNA follows: TGTGCCAGCAGCTTGGCACACCGGGACAGGCACGAAAAACTGTTTTTT. It codes for CASSLAHRDRHEKLFF.

The J gene is TRBJ2-1, the V gene TRBV2, with D possibly TRBD2 on 5 matching bases. Germline lookup yields CDR1 SNHLY and CDR2 FYNNEI. The CDR3 is made up of 15 amino acids. The ends were cut back, 3 bases at V and 2 bases at J, with 11 bases in the middle. CDR3 protein: CASSEGVAPYNEQFF. CDR3 sequence (DNA): TGTGCCAGCAGTGAGGGAGTAGCCCCCTACAATGAGCAGTTCTTC.

The rearrangement uses TRBV9 and TRBJ1-1; tentative D call: TRBD1 (5 bases). Germline CDR1 and CDR2: SGDLS and YYNGEE. V gave up 3 bases and J gave up 3 bases, with 15 bases separating them. This CDR3 is built from 15 residues. Here the CDR3 reads CASSARGEVDTEAFF. The CDR3 bases are TGTGCCAGCAGCGCACGAGGGGAGGTGGACACTGAAGCTTTCTTT.

The V call is TRBV29-1, the J call TRBJ2-7, with 8 bases aligning to TRBD2. Per germline, CDR1 SQVTM and CDR2 ANQGSEA. This CDR3 spans 14 amino acids. V was pared by 4 bases and J by 2 bases, with 7 bases of the junction left unmatched. The CDR3 reads CSVGMVAGTYEQYF. CDR3 bases: TGCAGCGTTGGTATGGTAGCGGGGACCTACGAGCAGTACTTC.

V gene TRBV28 combines with J gene TRBJ2-1; the D gene is possibly TRBD2 (5 bases). Trimming removed 8 bases at V and 15 bases at J, with 14 bases between. From germline, CDR1 is MDHEN and CDR2 SYDVKM. This CDR3 comprises 10 residues. This CDR3 reads CASDGRERFF. CDR3 sequence (DNA): TGTGCCAGCGATGGACGGGAAAGGTTCTTC.

Details on this clone: This CDR3 is also generated by other DNA sequences in the sample. This chain links TRBV28 with TRBJ1-1, with TRBD1 as a possible D gene (5 bases). Trimming took off 4 bases at V and 1 base at J, with 10 bases between the two ends. The CDR3 consists of 14 residues. From germline, CDR1 is MDHEN and CDR2 SYDVKM. DNA of the CDR3: TGTGCCAGCAGTTCTGGCCAGGGGAACACTGAAGCTTTCTTT. Its protein product is CASSSGQGNTEAFF.

The genes are TRBV27 and TRBJ1-2; 8 bases are a match to TRBD1. V lost 4 bases to trimming and J lost 5 bases; unmatched junction nucleotides: 3. The CDR3 length is 13 residues. CDR1 and CDR2 from the germline V gene are MNHEY and SMNVEV (reference sequence). The CDR3 bases are TGTGCCAGCAGTTACAGGGGGAGATATGGCTACACCTTC. Protein: CASSYRGRYGYTF.

The chain couples TRBV10-1 to TRBJ2-2; D call uncertain. In germline, CDR1 is WNHNN, CDR2 SYGVQD (reference sequence). The ends were cut back, 6 bases at V and 0 bases at J, with 5 bases in the middle. The CDR3 covers 13 residues. For the CDR3, the DNA is TGCGCCAGCAGGCCTACGAACACCGGGGAGCTGTTTTTT. Amino acid sequence: CASRPTNTGELFF.

The rearrangement links TRBV29-1 to TRBJ2-1; D perhaps matches TRBD1 (6 bases). The CDR3 consists of 12 residues. The V and J ends lost 4 bases and 3 bases respectively, with 7 bases between them. Germline V CDR1 and CDR2: SQVTM, ANQGSEA. The CDR3 loop is CSVGRGYNEQFF. As DNA, the CDR3 is TGCAGCGTTGGCAGGGGCTACAATGAGCAGTTCTTC.